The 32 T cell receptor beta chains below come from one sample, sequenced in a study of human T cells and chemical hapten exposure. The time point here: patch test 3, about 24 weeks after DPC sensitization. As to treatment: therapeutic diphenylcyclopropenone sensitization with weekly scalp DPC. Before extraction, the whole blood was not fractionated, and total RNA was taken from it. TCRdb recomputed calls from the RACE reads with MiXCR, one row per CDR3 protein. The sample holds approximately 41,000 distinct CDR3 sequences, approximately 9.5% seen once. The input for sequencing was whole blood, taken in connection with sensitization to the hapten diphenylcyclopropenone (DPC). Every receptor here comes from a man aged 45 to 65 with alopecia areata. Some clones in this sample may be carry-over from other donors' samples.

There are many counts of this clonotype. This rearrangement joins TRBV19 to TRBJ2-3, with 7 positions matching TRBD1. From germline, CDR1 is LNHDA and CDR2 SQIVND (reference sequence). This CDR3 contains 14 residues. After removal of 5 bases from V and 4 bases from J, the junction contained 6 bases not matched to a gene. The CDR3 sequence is CASSPGTEADTQYF. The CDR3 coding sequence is TGTGCCAGTAGTCCGGGGACAGAAGCAGATACGCAGTATTTT.

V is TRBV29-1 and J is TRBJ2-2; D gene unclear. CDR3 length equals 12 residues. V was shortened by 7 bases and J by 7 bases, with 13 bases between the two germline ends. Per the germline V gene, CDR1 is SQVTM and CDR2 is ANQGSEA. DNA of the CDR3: TGCAGCGCCCAGCTCGGGCACGGGGAGCTGTTTTTT. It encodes CSAQLGHGELFF.

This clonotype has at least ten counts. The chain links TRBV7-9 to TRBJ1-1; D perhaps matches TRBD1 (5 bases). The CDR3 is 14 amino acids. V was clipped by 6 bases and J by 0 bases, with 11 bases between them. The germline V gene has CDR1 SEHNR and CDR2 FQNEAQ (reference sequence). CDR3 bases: TGTGCCAGCAGGGCCGGGACGTTGAACACTGAAGCTTTCTTT. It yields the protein CASRAGTLNTEAFF.

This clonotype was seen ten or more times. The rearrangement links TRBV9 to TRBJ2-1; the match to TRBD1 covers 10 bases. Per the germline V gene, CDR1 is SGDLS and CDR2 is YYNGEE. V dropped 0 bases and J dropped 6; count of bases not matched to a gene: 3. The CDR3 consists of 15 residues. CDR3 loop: CASSVARDRGNEQFF. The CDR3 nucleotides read TGTGCCAGCAGCGTAGCCCGGGACAGGGGCAATGAGCAGTTCTTC.

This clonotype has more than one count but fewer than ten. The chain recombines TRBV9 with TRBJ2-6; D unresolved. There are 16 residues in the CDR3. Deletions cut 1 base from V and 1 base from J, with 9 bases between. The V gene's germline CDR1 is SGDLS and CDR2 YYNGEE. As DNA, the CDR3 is TGTGCCAGCAGCGTAAATCTCGAATCTGGGGCCAACGTCCTGACTTTC. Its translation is CASSVNLESGANVLTF.

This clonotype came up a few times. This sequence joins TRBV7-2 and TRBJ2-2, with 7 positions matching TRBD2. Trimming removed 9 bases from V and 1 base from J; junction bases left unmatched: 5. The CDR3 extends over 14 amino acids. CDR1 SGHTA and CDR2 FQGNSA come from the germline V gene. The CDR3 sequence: CASPAGENTGELFF. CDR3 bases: TGTGCCAGTCCGGCGGGAGAGAACACCGGGGAGCTGTTTTTT.

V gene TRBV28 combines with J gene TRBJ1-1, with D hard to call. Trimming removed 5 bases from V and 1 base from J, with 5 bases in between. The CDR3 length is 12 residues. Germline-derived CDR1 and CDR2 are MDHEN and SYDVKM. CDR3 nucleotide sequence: TGTGCCAGCAGTCAGAAGAACACTGAAGCTTTCTTT. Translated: CASSQKNTEAFF.

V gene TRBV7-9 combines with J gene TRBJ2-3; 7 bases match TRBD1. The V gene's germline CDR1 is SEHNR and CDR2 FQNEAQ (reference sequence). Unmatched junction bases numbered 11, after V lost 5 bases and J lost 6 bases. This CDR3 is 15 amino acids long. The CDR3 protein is CASSQGQMRPDTQYF. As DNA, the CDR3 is TGTGCCAGCAGCCAGGGACAGATGAGACCCGATACGCAGTATTTT.

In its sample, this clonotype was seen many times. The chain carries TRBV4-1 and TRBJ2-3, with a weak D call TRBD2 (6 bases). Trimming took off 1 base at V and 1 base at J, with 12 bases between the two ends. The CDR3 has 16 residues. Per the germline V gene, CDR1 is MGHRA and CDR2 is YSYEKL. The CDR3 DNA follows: TGCGCCAGCAGCCAAGTGCTGGCTAGCGGCACAGATACGCAGTATTTT. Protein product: CASSQVLASGTDTQYF.

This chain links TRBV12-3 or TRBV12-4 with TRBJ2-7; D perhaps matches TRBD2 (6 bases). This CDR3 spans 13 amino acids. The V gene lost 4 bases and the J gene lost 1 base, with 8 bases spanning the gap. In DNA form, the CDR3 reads TGTGCCAGCAGTTCAAGCGGGTCCTACGAGCAGTACTTC. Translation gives CASSSSGSYEQYF.

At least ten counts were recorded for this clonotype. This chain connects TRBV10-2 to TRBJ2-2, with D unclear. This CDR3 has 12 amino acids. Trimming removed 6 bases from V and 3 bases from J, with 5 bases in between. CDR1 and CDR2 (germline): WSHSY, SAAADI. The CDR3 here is CASRGHTGELFF. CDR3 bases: TGCGCCAGCAGAGGACACACCGGGGAGCTGTTTTTT.

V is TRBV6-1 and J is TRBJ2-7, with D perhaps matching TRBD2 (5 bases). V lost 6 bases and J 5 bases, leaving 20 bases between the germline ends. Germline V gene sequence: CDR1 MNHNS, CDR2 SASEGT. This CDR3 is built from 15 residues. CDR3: CASRAVSLIGHEQYF. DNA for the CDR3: TGTGCCAGCAGAGCGGTCTCTCTCATAGGGCACGAGCAGTACTTC.

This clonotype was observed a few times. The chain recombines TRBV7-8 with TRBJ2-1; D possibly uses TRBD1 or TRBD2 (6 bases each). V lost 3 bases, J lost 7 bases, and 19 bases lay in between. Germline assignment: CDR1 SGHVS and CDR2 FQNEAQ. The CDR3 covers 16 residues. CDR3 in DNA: TGTGCCAGCAGCTTGGGCCTTCTTGTAGGGGGGAATGAGCAGTTCTTC. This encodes CASSLGLLVGGNEQFF.

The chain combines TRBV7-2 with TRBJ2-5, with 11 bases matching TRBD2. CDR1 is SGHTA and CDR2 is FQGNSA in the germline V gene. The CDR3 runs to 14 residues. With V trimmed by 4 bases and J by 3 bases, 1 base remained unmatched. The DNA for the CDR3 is TGTGCCAGCAGCTCGACTAGCGGGAAAGAGACCCAGTACTTC. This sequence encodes CASSSTSGKETQYF.

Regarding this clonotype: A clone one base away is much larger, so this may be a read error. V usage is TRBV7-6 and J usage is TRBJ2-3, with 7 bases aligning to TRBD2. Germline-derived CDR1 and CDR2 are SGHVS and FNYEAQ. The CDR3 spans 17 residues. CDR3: CAGSLAPGREPSGTQYF. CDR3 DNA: TGTGCCGGCAGCTTAGCGCCAGGGCGGGAGCCGTCCGGTACGCAGTATTTT.

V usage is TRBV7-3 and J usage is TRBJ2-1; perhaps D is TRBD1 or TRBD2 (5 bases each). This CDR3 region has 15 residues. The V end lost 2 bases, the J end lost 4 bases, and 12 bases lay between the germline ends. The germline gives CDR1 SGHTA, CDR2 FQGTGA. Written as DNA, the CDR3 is TGTGCCAGCAGCTTAGGGGACCCAAGTTACAATGAGCAGTTCTTC. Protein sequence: CASSLGDPSYNEQFF.

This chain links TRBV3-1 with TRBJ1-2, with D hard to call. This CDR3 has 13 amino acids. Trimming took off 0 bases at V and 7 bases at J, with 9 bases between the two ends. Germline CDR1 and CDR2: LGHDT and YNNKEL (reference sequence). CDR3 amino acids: CASSQEGGSGYTF. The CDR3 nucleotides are TGTGCCAGCAGCCAAGAAGGAGGGTCTGGCTACACCTTC.

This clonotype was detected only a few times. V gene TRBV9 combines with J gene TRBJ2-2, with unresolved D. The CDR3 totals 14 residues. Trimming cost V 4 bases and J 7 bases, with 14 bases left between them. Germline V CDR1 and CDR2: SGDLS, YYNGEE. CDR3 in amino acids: CASSTQGKRGELFF. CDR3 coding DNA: TGTGCCAGCAGCACCCAAGGAAAGCGCGGGGAGCTGTTTTTT.

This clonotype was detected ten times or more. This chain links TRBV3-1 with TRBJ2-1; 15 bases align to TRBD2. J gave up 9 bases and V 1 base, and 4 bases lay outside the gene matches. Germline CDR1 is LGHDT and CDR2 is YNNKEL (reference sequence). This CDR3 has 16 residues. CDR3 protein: CASSQALGLAGGEQFF. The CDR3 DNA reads TGTGCCAGCAGCCAAGCTTTGGGACTAGCGGGAGGTGAGCAGTTCTTC.

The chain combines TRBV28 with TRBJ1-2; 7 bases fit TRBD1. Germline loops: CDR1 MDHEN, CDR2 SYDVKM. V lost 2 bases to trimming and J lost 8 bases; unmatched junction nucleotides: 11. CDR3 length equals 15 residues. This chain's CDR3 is CASSLPTGELDGYTF. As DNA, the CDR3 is TGTGCCAGCAGTTTACCAACAGGGGAGCTAGACGGCTACACCTTC.

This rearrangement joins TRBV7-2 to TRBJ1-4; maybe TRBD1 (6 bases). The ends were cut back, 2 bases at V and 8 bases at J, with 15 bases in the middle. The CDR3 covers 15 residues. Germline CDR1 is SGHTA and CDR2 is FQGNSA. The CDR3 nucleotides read TGTGCCAGCAGCTTATCCCATCCGCAGGGGGAAAAACTGTTTTTT. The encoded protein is CASSLSHPQGEKLFF.

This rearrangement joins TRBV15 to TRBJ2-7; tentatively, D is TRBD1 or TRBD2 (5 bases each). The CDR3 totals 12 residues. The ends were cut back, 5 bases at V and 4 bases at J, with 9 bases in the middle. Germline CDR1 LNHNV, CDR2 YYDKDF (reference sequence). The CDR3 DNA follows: TGTGCCACCAGCCCTGGGGGTTACGAGCAGTACTTC. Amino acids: CATSPGGYEQYF.

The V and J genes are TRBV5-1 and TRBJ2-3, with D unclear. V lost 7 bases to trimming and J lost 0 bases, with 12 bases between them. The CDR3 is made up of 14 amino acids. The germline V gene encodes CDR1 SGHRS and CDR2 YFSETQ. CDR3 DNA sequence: TGCGCCAGCCAAGACCCCTCTAGCACAGATACGCAGTATTTT. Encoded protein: CASQDPSSTDTQYF. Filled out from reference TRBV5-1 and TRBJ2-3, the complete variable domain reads KAGVTQTPRYLIKTRGQQVTLSCSPISGHRSVSWYQQTPGQGLQFLFEYFSETQRNKGNFPGRFSGRQFSNSRSEMNVSTLELGDSALYLCASQDPSSTDTQYFGPGTRLTVL.

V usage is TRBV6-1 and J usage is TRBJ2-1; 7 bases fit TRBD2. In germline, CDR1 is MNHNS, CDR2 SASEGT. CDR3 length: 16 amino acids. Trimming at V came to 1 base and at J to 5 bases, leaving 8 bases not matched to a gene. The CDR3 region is CASSEVAGLSNNEQFF. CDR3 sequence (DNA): TGTGCCAGCAGTGAAGTGGCGGGACTATCCAACAATGAGCAGTTCTTC.

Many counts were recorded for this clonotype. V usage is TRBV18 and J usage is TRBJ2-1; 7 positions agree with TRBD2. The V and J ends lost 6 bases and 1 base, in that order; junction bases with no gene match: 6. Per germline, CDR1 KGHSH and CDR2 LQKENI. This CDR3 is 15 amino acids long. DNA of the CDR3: TGTGCCAGCTCGAAGCGGGACGGTTCCTACAATGAGCAGTTCTTC. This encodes CASSKRDGSYNEQFF.

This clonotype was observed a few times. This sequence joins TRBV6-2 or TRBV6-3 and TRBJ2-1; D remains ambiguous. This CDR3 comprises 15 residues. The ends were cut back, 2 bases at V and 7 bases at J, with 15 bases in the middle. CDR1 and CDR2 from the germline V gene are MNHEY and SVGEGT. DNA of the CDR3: TGTGCCAGCAGTTACACCGGACGGGTCGGGAATGAGCAGTTCTTC. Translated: CASSYTGRVGNEQFF.

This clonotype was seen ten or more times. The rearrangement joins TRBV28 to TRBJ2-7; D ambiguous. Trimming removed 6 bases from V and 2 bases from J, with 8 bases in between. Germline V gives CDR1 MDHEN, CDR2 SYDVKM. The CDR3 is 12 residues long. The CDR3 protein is CASRRLAYEQYF. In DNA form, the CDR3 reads TGTGCCAGCAGAAGACTGGCCTACGAGCAGTACTTC.

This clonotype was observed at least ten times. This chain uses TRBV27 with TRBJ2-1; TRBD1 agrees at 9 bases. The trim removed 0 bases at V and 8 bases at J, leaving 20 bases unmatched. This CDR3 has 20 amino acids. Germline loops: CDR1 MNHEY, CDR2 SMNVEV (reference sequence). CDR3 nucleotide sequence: TGTGCCAGCAGTTTATCGTCACCACACCGCGTAGGACAGGGGAATGATGAGCAGTTCTTC. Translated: CASSLSSPHRVGQGNDEQFF.

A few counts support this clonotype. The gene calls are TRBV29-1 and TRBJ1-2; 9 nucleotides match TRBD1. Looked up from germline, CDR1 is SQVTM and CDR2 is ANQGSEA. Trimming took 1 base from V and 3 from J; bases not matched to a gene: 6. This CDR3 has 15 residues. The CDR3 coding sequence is TGCAGCGTTGAAGGCACAGGGGGCAGGGACTATGGCTACACCTTC. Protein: CSVEGTGGRDYGYTF.

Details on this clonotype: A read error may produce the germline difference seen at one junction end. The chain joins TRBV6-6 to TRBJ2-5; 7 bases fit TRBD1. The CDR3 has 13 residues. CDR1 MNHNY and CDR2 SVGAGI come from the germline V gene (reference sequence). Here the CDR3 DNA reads TGTGCCAGCAGAAGGGACAGCCAAGAGAGCCAGTACTTC. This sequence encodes CASRRDSQESQYF.

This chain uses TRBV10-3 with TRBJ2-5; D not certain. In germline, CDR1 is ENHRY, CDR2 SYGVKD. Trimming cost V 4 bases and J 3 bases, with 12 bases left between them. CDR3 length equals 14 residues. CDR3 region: CAISGTTGEETQYF. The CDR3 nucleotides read TGTGCCATCAGTGGGACCACTGGGGAAGAGACCCAGTACTTC.

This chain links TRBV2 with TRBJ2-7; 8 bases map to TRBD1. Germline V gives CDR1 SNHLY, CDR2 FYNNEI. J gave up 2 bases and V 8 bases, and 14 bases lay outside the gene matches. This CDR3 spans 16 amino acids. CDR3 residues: CASGGALDRAPYEQYF. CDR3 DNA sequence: TGTGCCAGCGGAGGGGCGTTGGACAGGGCCCCCTACGAGCAGTACTTC.